The subject of this entry is one TCR beta chain. Libraries were prepared by immunoSEQ multiplex PCR; TCRdb keeps only in-frame clonotypes and omits some of them. This sample has roughly 49,000 clones, with under 90% found just once. The data were obtained in a study of memory CD4+ T cells and cytomegalovirus serostatus. About the research overall: Donors were healthy Belgian adults, under 10 CMV seropositive and fewer than 30 seronegative.

The V gene's germline CDR1 is MNHNS and CDR2 SASEGT. There are 15 residues in the CDR3. The V gene lost 7 bases and the J gene lost 2 bases, with 15 bases spanning the gap. Single viable CD3+CD4+CD8-CD45RO+ cells were sorted as the memory CD4+ T cells. The sequenced sample was memory CD4+ T cells from blood. This TCR was sampled from an adult in good health and CMV-seronegative. J is TRBJ1-5 and V is TRBV6-1, with D possibly matching TRBD1 (6 bases). CDR3 protein: CASTSQGHGNQPQHF. Here the CDR3 DNA reads TGTGCCAGCACCTCACAGGGACATGGCAATCAGCCCCAGCATTTT.